The table lists the clone carrying this T cell receptor (beta chain) with many counts. The authors defined stable hyperthyroidism as no ophthalmopathy within 18 months of follow-up. PBMCs were density-gradient isolated from approximately 10 ml fresh blood. Deletions cut 6 bases from V and 5 bases from J, with 13 bases between. The CDR3 spans 13 residues. The germline V gene has CDR1 SNHLY and CDR2 FYNNEI. The data originate from a study of Graves' ophthalmopathy and Graves' hyperthyroidism. Across the study: Researchers obtained peripheral blood at initial diagnosis, before any treatment had begun.

RNA transcripts yielded amplified TCR beta CDR3 regions. First-round RT-PCR with HTBI primers preceded a second-round multiplex PCR. TCRdb reanalysed the multiplex PCR reads using MiXCR and keeps one entry per CDR3 protein. The profile covers just over 600,000 distinct CDR3 sequences, with about 20% appearing a single time and approximately 6.5% taken by the ten largest. The sequencing input was peripheral blood. The TCR was taken from a young woman with stable Graves' hyperthyroidism. Some clones in this sample may be carry-over from other donors' samples. J is TRBJ2-5 and V is TRBV2; a possible D gene is TRBD2 (5 bases). Here the CDR3 DNA reads TGTGCCAGCAGCCCCCGGGATGGGGAGACCCAGTACTTC. Translated, it gives CASSPRDGETQYF.